Below, one T cell receptor (beta chain) is given with its context. Authors' data handling: Using reference gene primer amplification, nucleated cell counts were estimated. Assay used: immunoSEQ multiplex PCR; TCRdb lists only in-frame clones, some missing. Clone size and the V and J calls come from that table; the DNA yielded D and trimming. The sample includes over 150,000 clones, approximately 91% of them seen just once. The entry originates in a study of blood T cell repertoires in COVID-19. Study information: COVID-19 samples from acute and convalescent phases originated in the United States, Italy and Spain.

This CDR3 region has 16 residues. The germline CDR1 and CDR2 sequences are SGHDT and YYEEEE. Trimming took 0 bases from V and 2 from J, leaving 13 bases between them. J is TRBJ2-3 and V is TRBV5-6; D is perhaps TRBD1 (5 bases). The sequence came from a man aged 45-60 years with COVID-19, enrolled during active disease. Sequenced input: peripheral blood. In DNA, the CDR3 is TGTGCCAGCAGCTTGGTGGACATGAAGTTCACAGATACGCAGTATTTT. It encodes CASSLVDMKFTDTQYF.